This is a list of T cell receptor beta chains from one sample in a study of Ad26.COV2.S vaccination and SARS-CoV-2 variants. Libraries were prepared by immunoSEQ multiplex PCR; TCRdb keeps only in-frame clonotypes and omits some of them. The table lists approximately 420,000 clones, 88% of them singletons. The source material was peripheral blood, sampled in a trial of Ad26.COV2.S vaccine versus placebo. All receptors come from a person aged 18 to 59 who received the Ad26.COV2.S COVID-19 vaccine or a placebo. CDR3s include the opening cysteine and the closing phenylalanine or tryptophan. Each record gives: CDR3 length, D gene, clone size, J gene, V gene, CDR3 protein, CDR3 DNA. The D gene is left open where the match is weak. A clone size is listed for some rows: how often the clone was seen (once, few, many), or a class if it is expanded.

>15|-|once|TRBJ1-2|TRBV4-3
CASSPRGGYGSGYTF
TGCGCCAGCAGCCCGAGGGGGGGGTACGGTAGTGGCTACACCTTC
>16|-|few|TRBJ1-1|TRBV7-2
CASSLSMGSSGTEAFF
TGTGCCAGCAGCTTAAGCATGGGCTCCAGCGGCACTGAAGCTTTCTTT
>16|TRBD2|-|TRBJ2-7|TRBV27
CASSLLTSAHSYEQYF
TGTGCCAGCAGTTTATTGACTAGCGCGCACTCCTACGAGCAGTACTTC
>20|TRBD1|-|TRBJ2-2|TRBV9
CASSYRGASDSSLNTGELFF
TGTGCCAGCAGCTACAGGGGGGCATCGGACTCGTCATTGAACACCGGGGAGCTGTTTTTT
>16|TRBD1|-|TRBJ1-2|TRBV19
CASSWGTGGPSYGYTF
TGTGCCAGTAGTTGGGGGACAGGGGGCCCGTCTTATGGCTACACCTTC
>19|-|-|TRBJ1-1|TRBV4-2
CASSQETQRGIYMNTEAFF
TGTGCCAGCAGCCAAGAAACACAGAGAGGTATTTACATGAACACTGAAGCTTTCTTT
>14|-|few|TRBJ1-1|TRBV3-1/TRBV3-2
CASSLRGGRTEAFF
TGTGCCAGCAGCCTTCGGGGGGGCCGCACTGAAGCTTTCTTT
>15|TRBD2|-|TRBJ2-1|TRBV19
CASSTSSGGANEQFF
TGTGCCAGTAGTACTTCTAGCGGGGGGGCCAATGAGCAGTTCTTC
>15|-|-|TRBJ1-5|TRBV28
CASSLPRQDGQPQHF
TGTGCCAGCAGTTTACCGAGACAGGACGGTCAGCCCCAGCATTTT
>10|-|-|TRBJ2-3|TRBV25-1
CATAGDTQYF
TGTGCCACCGCAGGGGATACGCAGTATTTT
>14|-|-|TRBJ2-7|TRBV2
CASSVGRASYEQYF
TGTGCCAGCAGTGTAGGGAGAGCCTCCTACGAGCAGTACTTC
>16|TRBD2|-|TRBJ2-2|TRBV7-9
CASSTRTSGNTGELFF
TGTGCCAGCAGCACACGGACTAGCGGAAACACCGGGGAGCTGTTTTTT
>15|-|-|TRBJ2-2|TRBV18
CASSPRSFIAGELFF
TGTGCCAGCTCCCCGAGATCGTTCATTGCCGGGGAGCTGTTTTTT
>15|-|-|TRBJ1-3|TRBV5-1
CASRSDAGVGNTIYF
TGCGCCAGCAGATCCGACGCGGGAGTTGGAAACACCATATATTTT
>14|-|-|TRBJ2-3|TRBV5-4
CASSLARSTDTQYF
TGTGCCAGCAGCTTGGCCAGAAGCACAGATACGCAGTATTTT
>13|TRBD1|-|TRBJ2-3|TRBV5-4
CASSLQGTDTQYF
TGTGCCAGCAGCTTACAGGGGACAGATACGCAGTATTTT
>14|TRBD1|-|TRBJ1-5|TRBV19
CASSTTGGQQPQHF
TGTGCCAGTAGCACAACAGGGGGCCAGCAGCCCCAGCATTTT
>16|TRBD1|once|TRBJ1-4|TRBV4-2
CASSQGLTGDNEKLFF
TGTGCCAGCAGCCAAGGGCTGACAGGGGATAATGAAAAACTGTTTTTT
>13|-|-|TRBJ2-1|TRBV4-2
CASSPRQMDEQFF
TGTGCCAGCAGCCCCCGTCAGATGGATGAGCAGTTCTTC
>15|TRBD1|-|TRBJ1-5|TRBV6-5
CASSLTGGGNQPQHF
TGTGCCAGCAGCCTAACAGGGGGCGGTAATCAGCCCCAGCATTTT
>14|-|-|TRBJ2-7|TRBV6-2/TRBV6-3
CASSALGGRDEQYF
TGTGCCAGCAGTGCCCTCGGGGGGCGGGACGAGCAGTACTTC
>15|-|-|TRBJ1-5|TRBV19
CASSMGDYSNQPQHF
TGTGCCAGTAGTATGGGAGATTATAGCAATCAGCCCCAGCATTTT
>12|-|once|TRBJ2-7|TRBV29-1
CSVEVGGGEQYF
TGCAGCGTTGAAGTAGGGGGTGGCGAGCAGTACTTC
>14|-|once|TRBJ1-1|TRBV25-1
CASSEAAEYTEAFF
TGTGCCAGCAGTGAAGCAGCTGAGTACACTGAAGCTTTCTTT
>14|TRBD2|-|TRBJ2-3|TRBV6-2/TRBV6-3
CASSQTSGGASVIF
TGTGCCAGCAGCCAAACTAGCGGGGGGGCCTCCGTTATTTTT
>15|TRBD1|-|TRBJ1-1|TRBV4-1
CASSQDTGVLAEAFF
TGCGCCAGCAGCCAAGATACAGGGGTTCTCGCTGAAGCTTTCTTT
>16|-|-|TRBJ2-3|TRBV15
CATSRRPDSSRDTQYF
TGTGCCACCAGCAGGAGGCCTGACAGTAGCAGAGATACGCAGTATTTT
>16|-|-|TRBJ1-1|TRBV4-3
CASSQEDRGEGTEAFF
TGCGCCAGCAGCCAAGAAGACCGGGGTGAGGGGACTGAAGCTTTCTTT
>16|-|once|TRBJ1-6|TRBV28
CASSRIQSSYNSPLHF
TGTGCCAGCAGCCGCATCCAGAGCTCCTATAATTCACCCCTCCACTTT
>13|-|-|TRBJ1-6|TRBV5-4
CASSLNRDSPLHF
TGTGCCAGCAGCTTGAACCGGGATTCACCCCTCCACTTT
>15|-|-|TRBJ2-3|TRBV5-4
CASSLGGRPTNTQYF
TGTGCCAGCAGCTTGGGCGGCCGGCCGACGAATACGCAGTATTTT
>18|TRBD1|-|TRBJ1-4|TRBV5-1
CASSPGQTAAATNEKLFF
TGCGCCAGCAGCCCGGGACAGACCGCAGCTGCAACTAATGAAAAACTGTTTTTT
>20|-|-|TRBJ2-1|TRBV19
CASSIGSGRWRVNSYNEQFF
TGTGCCAGTAGTATCGGTAGTGGTAGGTGGAGGGTAAATTCCTACAATGAGCAGTTCTTC
>14|-|-|TRBJ2-1|TRBV10-3
CAIRDILLYNEQFF
TGTGCCATCAGGGACATTTTACTATACAATGAGCAGTTCTTC
>16|TRBD2|-|TRBJ2-5|TRBV5-1
CASSSSPGRGQETQYF
TGCGCCAGCAGCTCATCTCCGGGGCGGGGGCAAGAGACCCAGTACTTC
>14|-|-|TRBJ1-3|TRBV28
CASSLWGRGNTIYF
TGTGCCAGCAGTTTGTGGGGGAGGGGAAACACCATATATTTT
>16|-|-|TRBJ2-7|TRBV6-2/TRBV6-3
CASSYNIPRTTYEQYF
TGTGCCAGCAGTTACAACATCCCCAGAACTACCTACGAGCAGTACTTC
>14|-|-|TRBJ2-5|TRBV2
CASRGVANQETQYF
TGTGCCAGCAGGGGCGTTGCGAACCAAGAGACCCAGTACTTC
>14|TRBD1|-|TRBJ2-7|TRBV28
CASSPRDREYEQYF
TGTGCCAGCAGTCCCCGGGACAGGGAATACGAGCAGTACTTC
>13|-|-|TRBJ2-3|TRBV5-1
CASSLSGADTQYF
TGCGCCAGCAGCTTATCCGGGGCAGATACGCAGTATTTT
>14|TRBD1|-|TRBJ2-7|TRBV9
CASGRTGGSYEQYF
TGTGCCAGCGGACGGACAGGGGGCTCCTACGAGCAGTACTTC
>15|TRBD1|-|TRBJ1-2|TRBV5-1
CASSPQGSTGNGYTF
TGCGCCAGCAGCCCCCAGGGGTCGACAGGGAATGGCTACACCTTC
>18|-|-|TRBJ2-7|TRBV7-9
CASSPSDEGDGLPYEQYF
TGTGCCAGCAGCCCCAGTGATGAAGGGGATGGCCTTCCCTACGAGCAGTACTTC
>17|TRBD2|few|TRBJ2-1|TRBV6-4
CASSDSPARGANNEQFF
TGTGCCAGCAGTGACTCGCCCGCGCGGGGGGCAAACAATGAGCAGTTCTTC
>15|TRBD1|-|TRBJ2-5|TRBV5-4
CASSYGQGPQETQYF
TGTGCCAGCAGCTACGGACAGGGGCCACAAGAGACCCAGTACTTC
>10|-|-|TRBJ2-7|TRBV20-1
CRGIFNEQYF
TGCAGGGGTATTTTTAACGAGCAGTACTTC
>15|TRBD1|-|TRBJ1-5|TRBV5-1
CASSLDRGRGQPQHF
TGCGCCAGCAGCTTGGACAGGGGGCGCGGACAGCCCCAGCATTTT
>15|-|-|TRBJ1-2|TRBV6-5
CASSYSRDNNYGYTF
TGTGCCAGCAGTTACTCCCGGGACAATAACTATGGCTACACCTTC
>13|TRBD2|-|TRBJ2-7|TRBV30
CAWSPGGDYEQYF
TGTGCCTGGAGCCCCGGGGGGGACTACGAGCAGTACTTC
>15|-|once|TRBJ2-1|TRBV3-1/TRBV3-2
CASSQVLGTVNEQFF
TGTGCCAGCAGCCAAGTCCTGGGTACGGTGAATGAGCAGTTCTTC
>17|TRBD2|-|TRBJ2-1|TRBV11-2
CASSLPLGGYSNNEQFF
TGTGCCAGCAGCTTACCCCTGGGAGGGTACTCGAACAATGAGCAGTTCTTC
>13|-|-|TRBJ1-1|TRBV5-4
CASSFARGTEAFF
TGTGCCAGCAGCTTTGCCAGGGGCACTGAAGCTTTCTTT
>14|TRBD1|once|TRBJ2-2|TRBV29-1
CSVAVQGDAGELFF
TGCAGCGTTGCGGTCCAGGGGGACGCCGGGGAGCTGTTTTTT